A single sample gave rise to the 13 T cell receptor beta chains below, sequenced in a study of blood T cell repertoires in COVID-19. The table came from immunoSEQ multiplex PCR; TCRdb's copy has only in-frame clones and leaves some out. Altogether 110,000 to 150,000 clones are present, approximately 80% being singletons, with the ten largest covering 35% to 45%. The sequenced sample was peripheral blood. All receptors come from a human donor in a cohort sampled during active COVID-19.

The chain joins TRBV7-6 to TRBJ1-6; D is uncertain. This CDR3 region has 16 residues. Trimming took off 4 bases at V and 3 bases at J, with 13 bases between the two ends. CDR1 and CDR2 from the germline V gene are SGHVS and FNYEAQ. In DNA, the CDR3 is TGTGCCAGCAGCTCAGACAAGGCCCGCTATAATTCACCCCTCCACTTT. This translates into CASSSDKARYNSPLHF. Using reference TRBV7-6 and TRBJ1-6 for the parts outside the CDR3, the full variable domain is GAGVSQSPRYKVTKRGQDVALRCDPISGHVSLYWYRQALGQGPEFLTYFNYEAQQDKSGLPNDRFSAERPEGSISTLTIQRTEQRDSAMYRCASSSDKARYNSPLHFGNGTRLTVT.

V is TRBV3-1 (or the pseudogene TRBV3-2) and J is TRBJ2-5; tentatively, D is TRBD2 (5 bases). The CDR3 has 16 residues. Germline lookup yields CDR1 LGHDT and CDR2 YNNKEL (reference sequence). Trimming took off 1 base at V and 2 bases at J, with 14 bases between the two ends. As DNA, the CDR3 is TGTGCCAGCAGCCAAGCTTCTAGCTCGGGTCAAGAGACCCAGTACTTC. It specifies CASSQASSSGQETQYF.

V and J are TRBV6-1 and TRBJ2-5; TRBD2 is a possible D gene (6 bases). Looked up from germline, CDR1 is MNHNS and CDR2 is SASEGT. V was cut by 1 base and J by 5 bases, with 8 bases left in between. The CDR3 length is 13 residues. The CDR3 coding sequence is TGTGCCAGCAGTGAAGAGGAGGGGGAGACCCAGTACTTC. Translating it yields CASSEEEGETQYF.

The CDR3 loop is CASSVQLAEILPLRYEQYV. Written as DNA, the CDR3 is TGTGCCAGCAGCGTACAACTAGCGGAGATTTTACCGCTACGCTACGAGCAGTACGTC. The chain recombines TRBV9 with TRBJ2-7; TRBD2 agrees at 8 bases. V dropped 1 base and J dropped 3; count of bases not matched to a gene: 18. The CDR3 has 19 amino acids. Germline V gene data show CDR1 as SGDLS and CDR2 as YYNGEE.

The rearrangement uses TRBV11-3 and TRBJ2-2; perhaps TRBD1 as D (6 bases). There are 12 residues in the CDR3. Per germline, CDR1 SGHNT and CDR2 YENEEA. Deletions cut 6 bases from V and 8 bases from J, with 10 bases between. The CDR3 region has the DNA TGTGCCAGCAGAAGGGGGACGGGGGAGCTGTTTTTT. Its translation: CASRRGTGELFF.

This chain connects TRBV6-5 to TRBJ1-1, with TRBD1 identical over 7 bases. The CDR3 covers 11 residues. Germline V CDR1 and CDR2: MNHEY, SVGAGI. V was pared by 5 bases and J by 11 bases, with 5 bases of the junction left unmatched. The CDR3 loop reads CASSQTGFAFF. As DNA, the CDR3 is TGTGCCAGCAGTCAGACAGGGTTCGCTTTCTTT.

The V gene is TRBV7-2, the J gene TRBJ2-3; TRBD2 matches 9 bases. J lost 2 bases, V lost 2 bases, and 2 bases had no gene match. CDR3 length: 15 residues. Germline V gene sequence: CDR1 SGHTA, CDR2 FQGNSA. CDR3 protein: CASSLIAGDTDTQYF. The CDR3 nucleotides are TGTGCCAGCAGCTTAATAGCGGGGGACACAGATACGCAGTATTTT.

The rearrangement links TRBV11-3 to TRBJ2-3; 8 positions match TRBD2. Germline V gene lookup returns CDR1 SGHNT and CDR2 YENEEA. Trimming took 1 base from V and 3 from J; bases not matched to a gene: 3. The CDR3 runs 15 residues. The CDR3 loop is CASSLGTSQTDTQYF. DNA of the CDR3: TGTGCCAGCAGCTTAGGGACTAGCCAGACAGATACGCAGTATTTT.

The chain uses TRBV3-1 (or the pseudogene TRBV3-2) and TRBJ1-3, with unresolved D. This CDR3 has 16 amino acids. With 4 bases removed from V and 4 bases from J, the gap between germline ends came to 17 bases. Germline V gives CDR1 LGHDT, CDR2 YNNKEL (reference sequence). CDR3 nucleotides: TGTGCCAGCAGCCGAACTCCGGGAAGTGGGGGAAACACCATATATTTT. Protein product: CASSRTPGSGGNTIYF.

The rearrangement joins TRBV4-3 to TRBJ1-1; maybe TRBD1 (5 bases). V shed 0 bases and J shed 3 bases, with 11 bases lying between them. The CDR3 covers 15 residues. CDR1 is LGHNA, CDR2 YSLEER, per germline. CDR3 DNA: TGCGCCAGCAGCCAAGACAGAACCAGGGACACTGAAGCTTTCTTT. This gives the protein CASSQDRTRDTEAFF.

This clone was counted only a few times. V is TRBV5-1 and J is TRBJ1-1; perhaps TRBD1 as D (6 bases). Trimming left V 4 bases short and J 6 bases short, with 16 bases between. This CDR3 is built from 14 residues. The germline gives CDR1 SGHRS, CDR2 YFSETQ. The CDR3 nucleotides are TGCGCCAGCAGCCCGGGGGGGGGCCCTGCTGAAGCTTTCTTT. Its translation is CASSPGGGPAEAFF.

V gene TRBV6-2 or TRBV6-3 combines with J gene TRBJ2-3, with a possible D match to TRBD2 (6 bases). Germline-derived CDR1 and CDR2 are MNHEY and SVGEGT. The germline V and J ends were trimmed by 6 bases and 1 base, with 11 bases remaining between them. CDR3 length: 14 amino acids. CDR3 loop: CASSEGLRTDTQYF. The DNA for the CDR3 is TGTGCCAGCAGCGAGGGACTTCGCACAGATACGCAGTATTTT.

CDR3: CASSEQENTEAFF. DNA for the CDR3: TGTGCCAGCAGTGAACAGGAGAACACTGAAGCTTTCTTT. The chain carries TRBV2 and TRBJ1-1; unclear D gene. Germline V gives CDR1 SNHLY, CDR2 FYNNEI. V lost 2 bases and J lost 1, with 5 bases in between. The CDR3 extends over 13 amino acids.